This section outlines one T cell receptor (beta chain) sequence together with its context. As yet, its antigen is unknown. The data are from a study of post-analysis software for immune sequencing data. Study-level points and caveats: There was significantly lower normalized Chao1 diversity in multiple sclerosis patients than in controls.

Presence of unique molecular identifiers characterized the TCR beta cDNA libraries. From around 1 to 10 million T cells, roughly 530,000 cDNA molecules were obtained. TCRdb called the PCR reads again in MiXCR, with one record for every CDR3 protein. The sample yields 150,000 to 200,000 distinct CDR3 sequences, 35% to 40% seen once. The sequenced sample was blood, obtained after autologous hematopoietic stem cell transplantation. This clonotype was sampled from a girl aged 10 to 17 with multiple sclerosis.

In DNA, the CDR3 is TGTGCCACCAGCAGAGGGACAGGGATAAGTGGAGAGACCCAGTACTTC. Translating gives CATSRGTGISGETQYF. The V gene is TRBV15, the J gene TRBJ2-5, with 8 bases aligning to TRBD1. The V gene end was trimmed by 1 base and the J gene end by 4 bases; junction bases not matched to a gene: 8. From germline, CDR1 is LNHNV and CDR2 YYDKDF (reference sequence). The CDR3 sequence is 16 residues long.